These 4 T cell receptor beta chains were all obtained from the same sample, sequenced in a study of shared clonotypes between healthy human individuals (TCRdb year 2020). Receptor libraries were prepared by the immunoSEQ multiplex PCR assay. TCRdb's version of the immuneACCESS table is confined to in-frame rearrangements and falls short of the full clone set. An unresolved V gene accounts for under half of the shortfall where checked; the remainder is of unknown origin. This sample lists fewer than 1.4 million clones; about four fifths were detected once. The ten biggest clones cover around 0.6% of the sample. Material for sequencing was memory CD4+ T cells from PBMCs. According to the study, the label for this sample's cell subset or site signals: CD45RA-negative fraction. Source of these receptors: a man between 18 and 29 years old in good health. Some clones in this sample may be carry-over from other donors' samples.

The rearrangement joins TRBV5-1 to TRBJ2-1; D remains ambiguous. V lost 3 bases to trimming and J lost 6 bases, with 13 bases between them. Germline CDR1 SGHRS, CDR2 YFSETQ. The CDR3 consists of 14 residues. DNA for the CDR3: TGCGCCAGCAGCTGGGCCTACGTGTCCAATGAGCAGTTCTTC. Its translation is CASSWAYVSNEQFF.

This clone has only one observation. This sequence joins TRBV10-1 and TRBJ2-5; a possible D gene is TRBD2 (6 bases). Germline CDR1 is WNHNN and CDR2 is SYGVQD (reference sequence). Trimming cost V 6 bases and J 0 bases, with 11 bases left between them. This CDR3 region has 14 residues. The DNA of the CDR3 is TGCGCCAGCAGCTCGGGACTGAACCAAGAGACCCAGTACTTC. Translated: CASSSGLNQETQYF.

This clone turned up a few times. CDR3: CATRTGEYEQYF. Written as DNA, the CDR3 is TGTGCCACTCGGACAGGGGAGTACGAGCAGTACTTC. The chain uses TRBV2 and TRBJ2-7; TRBD1 agrees at 9 bases. Germline CDR1 is SNHLY and CDR2 is FYNNEI. The CDR3 has 12 residues. J lost 4 bases, V lost 10 bases, and 5 bases had no gene match. Full variable domain (missing parts from reference TRBV2 and TRBJ2-7): EPEVTQTPSHQVTQMGQEVILRCVPISNHLYFYWYRQILGQKVEFLVSFYNNEISEKSEIFDDQFSVERPDGSNFTLKIRSTKLEDSAMYFCATRTGEYEQYFGPGTRLTVT.

The CDR3 here is CASSLATGIDEQYF. The CDR3 DNA is TGTGCCAGCAGCTTAGCAACAGGGATAGACGAGCAGTACTTC. This chain uses TRBV7-2 with TRBJ2-7; TRBD1 might be the D (6 bases). This CDR3 comprises 14 residues. Germline values: CDR1 SGHTA, CDR2 FQGNSA. Trimming stripped 0 bases from V and 5 bases from J, with 11 bases between.